The clone carrying this TCR beta chain came up once. Its antigen remains unknown. The CDR3 is made up of 14 amino acids. Germline values: CDR1 LNHDA, CDR2 SQIVND (reference sequence). V lost 3 bases to trimming and J lost 4 bases, with 12 bases between them. This entry is derived from a study of shared clonotypes between healthy human individuals. Nashville, Tennessee was home to all donors, each a Caucasian adult. In the original workflow: ImmunoSEQ yielded junction-only sequences lacking quality scores, so filtering differed. Generated by immunoSEQ multiplex PCR, the TCRdb table keeps only in-frame clones and is missing some. Clone size and the V and J calls come from that table; the DNA yielded D and trimming. The profile shows approximately 1,500,000 clones, around 95% of them singletons. The study's findings and limits: Clonotypes which were not shared had lower generation probabilities than clonotypes that all four donors shared. Among a handful of donors, approximately 5% of naive CD4 clonotypes were found in common.

This chain uses TRBV19 with TRBJ2-5, with D perhaps being TRBD1 or TRBD2 (5 bases each). The sample taken for sequencing was naive CD4+ T cells sorted from blood. Regarding subset: CD45RA+ positively selected. The TCR sequence derives from a man aged 25 to 45 in good health. In DNA form, the CDR3 reads TGTGCCAGTAGTATTGGGGGAGCCGGAGAGACCCAGTACTTC. Translated: CASSIGGAGETQYF.